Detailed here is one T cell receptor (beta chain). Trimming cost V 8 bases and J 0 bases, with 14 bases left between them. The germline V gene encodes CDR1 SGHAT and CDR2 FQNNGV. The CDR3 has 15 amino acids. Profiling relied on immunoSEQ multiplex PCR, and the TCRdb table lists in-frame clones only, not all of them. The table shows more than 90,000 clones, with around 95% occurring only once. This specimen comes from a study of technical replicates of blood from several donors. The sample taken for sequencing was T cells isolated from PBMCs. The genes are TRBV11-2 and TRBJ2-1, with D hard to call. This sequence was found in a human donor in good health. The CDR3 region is CASEPRAYSYNEQFF. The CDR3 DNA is TGTGCCAGCGAACCCAGAGCGTACTCCTACAATGAGCAGTTCTTC.